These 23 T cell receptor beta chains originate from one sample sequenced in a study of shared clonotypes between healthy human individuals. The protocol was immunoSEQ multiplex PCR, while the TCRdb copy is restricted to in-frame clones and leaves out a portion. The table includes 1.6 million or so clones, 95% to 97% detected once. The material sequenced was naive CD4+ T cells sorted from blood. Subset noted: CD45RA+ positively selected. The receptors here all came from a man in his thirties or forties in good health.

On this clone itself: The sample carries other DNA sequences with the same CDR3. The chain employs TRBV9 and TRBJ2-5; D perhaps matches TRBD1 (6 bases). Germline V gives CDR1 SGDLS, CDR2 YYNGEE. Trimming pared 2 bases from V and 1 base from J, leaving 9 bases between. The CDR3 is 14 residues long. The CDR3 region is CASSVGTTQETQYF. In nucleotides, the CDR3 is TGTGCCAGCAGCGTCGGGACAACCCAAGAGACCCAGTACTTC.

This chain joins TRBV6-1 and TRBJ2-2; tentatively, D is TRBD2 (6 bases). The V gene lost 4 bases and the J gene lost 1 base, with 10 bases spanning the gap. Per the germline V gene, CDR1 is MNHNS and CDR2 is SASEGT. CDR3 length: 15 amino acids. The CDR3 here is CASSVGGRNTGELFF. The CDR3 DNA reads TGTGCCAGCAGTGTGGGGGGTAGGAACACCGGGGAGCTGTTTTTT.

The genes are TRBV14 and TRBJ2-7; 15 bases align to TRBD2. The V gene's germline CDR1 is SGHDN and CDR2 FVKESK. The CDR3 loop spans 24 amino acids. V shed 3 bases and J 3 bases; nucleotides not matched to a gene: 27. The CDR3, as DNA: TGTGCCAGCAGCCACAAAATCACGGGACTAGCGGGAGGCCGCGACCACAGTAACGACTACGAGCAGTACTTC. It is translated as CASSHKITGLAGGRDHSNDYEQYF.

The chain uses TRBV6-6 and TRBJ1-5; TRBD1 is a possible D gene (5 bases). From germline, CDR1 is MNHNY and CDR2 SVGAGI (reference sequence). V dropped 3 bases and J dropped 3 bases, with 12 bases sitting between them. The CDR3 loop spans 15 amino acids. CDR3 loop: CASSYKQVDNQPQHF. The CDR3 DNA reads TGTGCCAGCAGTTATAAACAGGTCGACAATCAGCCCCAGCATTTT.

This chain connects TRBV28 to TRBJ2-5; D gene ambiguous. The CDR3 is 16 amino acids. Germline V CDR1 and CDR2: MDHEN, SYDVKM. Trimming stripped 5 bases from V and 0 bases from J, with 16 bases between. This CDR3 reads CASSELLSSNQETQYF. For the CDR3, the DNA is TGTGCCAGCAGTGAGTTACTCTCCTCGAACCAAGAGACCCAGTACTTC. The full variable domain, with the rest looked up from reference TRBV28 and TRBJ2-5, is DVKVTQSSRYLVKRTGEKVFLECVQDMDHENMFWYRQDPGLGLRLIYFSYDVKMKEKGDIPEGYSVSREKKERFSLILESASTNQTSMYLCASSELLSSNQETQYFGPGTRLLVL.

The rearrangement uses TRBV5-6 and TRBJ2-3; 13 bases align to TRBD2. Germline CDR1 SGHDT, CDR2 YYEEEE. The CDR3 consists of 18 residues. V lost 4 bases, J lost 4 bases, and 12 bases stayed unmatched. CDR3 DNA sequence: TGTGCCAGCAGCACAGGACTAGCGGGAGTGATATTGTCAGATACGCAGTATTTT. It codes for CASSTGLAGVILSDTQYF.

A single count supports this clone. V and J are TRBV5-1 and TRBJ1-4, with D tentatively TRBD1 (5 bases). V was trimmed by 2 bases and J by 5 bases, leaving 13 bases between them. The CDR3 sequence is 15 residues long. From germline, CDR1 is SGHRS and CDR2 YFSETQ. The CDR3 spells CASSFSGEGNEKLFF. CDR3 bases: TGCGCCAGCAGCTTTTCGGGGGAGGGGAATGAAAAACTGTTTTTT.

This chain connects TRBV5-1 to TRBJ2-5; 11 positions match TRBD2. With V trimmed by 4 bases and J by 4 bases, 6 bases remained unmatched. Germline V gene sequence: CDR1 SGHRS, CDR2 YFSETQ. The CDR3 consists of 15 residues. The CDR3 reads CASSALAGGGETQYF. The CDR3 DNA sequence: TGCGCCAGCAGCGCCTTAGCGGGAGGGGGAGAGACCCAGTACTTC. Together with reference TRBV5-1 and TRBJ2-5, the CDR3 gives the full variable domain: KAGVTQTPRYLIKTRGQQVTLSCSPISGHRSVSWYQQTPGQGLQFLFEYFSETQRNKGNFPGRFSGRQFSNSRSEMNVSTLELGDSALYLCASSALAGGGETQYFGPGTRLLVL.

The CDR3 spells CASSGTGRNQPQHF. In DNA form, the CDR3 reads TGTGCCAGCAGTGGGACAGGAAGGAATCAGCCCCAGCATTTT. This rearrangement joins TRBV6-1 to TRBJ1-5; 7 bases are a match to TRBD1. The V gene's germline CDR1 is MNHNS and CDR2 SASEGT. The CDR3 has 14 amino acids. V lost 4 bases to trimming and J lost 4 bases; unmatched junction nucleotides: 4.

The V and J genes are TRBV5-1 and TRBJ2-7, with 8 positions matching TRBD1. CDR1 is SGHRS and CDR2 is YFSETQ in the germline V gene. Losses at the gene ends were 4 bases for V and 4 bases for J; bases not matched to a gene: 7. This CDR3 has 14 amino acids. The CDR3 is CASSTDRVTYEQYF. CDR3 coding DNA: TGCGCCAGCAGCACGGACAGGGTAACGTACGAGCAGTACTTC. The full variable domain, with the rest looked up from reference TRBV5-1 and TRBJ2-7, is KAGVTQTPRYLIKTRGQQVTLSCSPISGHRSVSWYQQTPGQGLQFLFEYFSETQRNKGNFPGRFSGRQFSNSRSEMNVSTLELGDSALYLCASSTDRVTYEQYFGPGTRLTVT.

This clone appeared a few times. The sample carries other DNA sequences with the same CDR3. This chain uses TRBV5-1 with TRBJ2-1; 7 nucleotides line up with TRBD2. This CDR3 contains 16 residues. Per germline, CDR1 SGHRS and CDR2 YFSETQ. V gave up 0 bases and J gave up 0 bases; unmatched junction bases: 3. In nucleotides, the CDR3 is TGCGCCAGCAGCTTGGTTGGCGGGAGCTCCTACAATGAGCAGTTCTTC. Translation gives CASSLVGGSSYNEQFF.

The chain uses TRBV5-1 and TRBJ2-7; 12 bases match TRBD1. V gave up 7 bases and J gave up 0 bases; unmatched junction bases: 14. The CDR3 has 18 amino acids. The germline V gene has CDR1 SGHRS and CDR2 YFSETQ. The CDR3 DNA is TGCGCCAGCCGCCACCGGGACAGGGGGCGAAAGAGCTCCTACGAGCAGTACTTC. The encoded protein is CASRHRDRGRKSSYEQYF.

CDR3 amino acids: CASSRGQGDDGYTF. In DNA, the CDR3 is TGCGCCAGCTCCCGAGGACAGGGTGATGATGGCTACACCTTC. This chain uses TRBV5-1 with TRBJ1-2; 8 nucleotides align to TRBD1. The ends lost 7 bases at V and 6 bases at J; junction bases unmatched: 11. The CDR3 spans 14 residues. Germline lookup yields CDR1 SGHRS and CDR2 YFSETQ.

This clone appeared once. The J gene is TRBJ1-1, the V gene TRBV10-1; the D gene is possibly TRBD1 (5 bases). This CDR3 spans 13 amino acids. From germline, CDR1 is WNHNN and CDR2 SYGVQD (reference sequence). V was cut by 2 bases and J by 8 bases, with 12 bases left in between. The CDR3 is CASSERGGTEAFF. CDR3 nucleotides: TGCGCCAGCAGTGAGCGAGGCGGGACCGAAGCTTTCTTT.

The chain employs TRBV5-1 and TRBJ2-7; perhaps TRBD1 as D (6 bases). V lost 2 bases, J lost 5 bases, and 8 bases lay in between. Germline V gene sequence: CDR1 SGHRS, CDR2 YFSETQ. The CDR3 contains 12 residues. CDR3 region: CASSFGQNEQYF. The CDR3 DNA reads TGCGCCAGCAGCTTCGGACAGAACGAGCAGTACTTC.

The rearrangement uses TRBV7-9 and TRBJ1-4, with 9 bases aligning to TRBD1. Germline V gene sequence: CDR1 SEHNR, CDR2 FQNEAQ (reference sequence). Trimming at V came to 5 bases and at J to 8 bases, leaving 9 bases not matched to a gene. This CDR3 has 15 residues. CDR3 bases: TGTGCCAGCAGCGGCCGGACAGGGGCCCGGGAAAAACTGTTTTTT. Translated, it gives CASSGRTGAREKLFF.

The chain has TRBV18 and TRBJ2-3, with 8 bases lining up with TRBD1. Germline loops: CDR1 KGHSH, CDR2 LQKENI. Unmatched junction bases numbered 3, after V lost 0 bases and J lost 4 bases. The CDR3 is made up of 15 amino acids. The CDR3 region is CASSPPRGQADTQYF. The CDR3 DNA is TGTGCCAGCTCACCACCTAGGGGACAGGCAGATACGCAGTATTTT.

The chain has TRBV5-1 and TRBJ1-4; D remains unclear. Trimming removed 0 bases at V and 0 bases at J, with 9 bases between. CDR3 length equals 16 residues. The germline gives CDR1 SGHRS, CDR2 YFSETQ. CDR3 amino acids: CASSLGAGATNEKLFF. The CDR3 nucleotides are TGCGCCAGCAGCTTGGGGGCCGGGGCAACTAATGAAAAACTGTTTTTT. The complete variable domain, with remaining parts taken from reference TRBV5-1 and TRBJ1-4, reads KAGVTQTPRYLIKTRGQQVTLSCSPISGHRSVSWYQQTPGQGLQFLFEYFSETQRNKGNFPGRFSGRQFSNSRSEMNVSTLELGDSALYLCASSLGAGATNEKLFFGSGTQLSVL.

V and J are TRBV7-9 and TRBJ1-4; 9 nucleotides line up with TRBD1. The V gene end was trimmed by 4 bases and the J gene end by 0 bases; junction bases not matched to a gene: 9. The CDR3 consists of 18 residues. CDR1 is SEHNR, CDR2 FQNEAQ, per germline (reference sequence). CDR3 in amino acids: CASSSRTGAAATNEKLFF. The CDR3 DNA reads TGTGCCAGCAGCTCAAGGACAGGGGCGGCAGCAACTAATGAAAAACTGTTTTTT.

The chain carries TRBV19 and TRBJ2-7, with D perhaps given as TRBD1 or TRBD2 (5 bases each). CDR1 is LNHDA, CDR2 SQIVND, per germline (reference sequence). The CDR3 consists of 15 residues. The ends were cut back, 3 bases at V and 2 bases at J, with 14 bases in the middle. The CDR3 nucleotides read TGTGCCAGTAGTATTAAGCGGCAGGGCGCCTACGAGCAGTACTTC. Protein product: CASSIKRQGAYEQYF.

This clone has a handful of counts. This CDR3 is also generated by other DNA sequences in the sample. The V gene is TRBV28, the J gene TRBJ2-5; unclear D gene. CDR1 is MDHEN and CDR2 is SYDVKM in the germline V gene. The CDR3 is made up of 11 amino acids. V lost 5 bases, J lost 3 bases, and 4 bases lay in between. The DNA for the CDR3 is TGTGCCAGCAGTCCAGAAGAGACCCAGTACTTC. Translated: CASSPEETQYF.

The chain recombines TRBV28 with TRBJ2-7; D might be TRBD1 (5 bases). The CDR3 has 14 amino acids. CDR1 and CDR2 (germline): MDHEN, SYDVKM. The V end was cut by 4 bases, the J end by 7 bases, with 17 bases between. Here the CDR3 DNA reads TGTGCCAGCAGTTCGACAGATACTACGTTAGAGCAGTACTTC. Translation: CASSSTDTTLEQYF.

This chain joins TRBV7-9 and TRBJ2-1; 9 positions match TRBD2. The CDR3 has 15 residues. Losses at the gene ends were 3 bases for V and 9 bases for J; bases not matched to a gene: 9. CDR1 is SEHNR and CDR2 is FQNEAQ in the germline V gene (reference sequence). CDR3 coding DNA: TGTGCCAGCAGCTTTTTAGCGGGAGTGAGACCTGAGCAGTTCTTC. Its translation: CASSFLAGVRPEQFF.